This T cell receptor beta chain emerged from a study of T cell responses to AZD1222 COVID-19 vaccine. Regarding the study as a whole: The study found vaccine-associated CD4 TCRs spanning spike, dominant at 160-218 and 743-854.

Note on this clone: Its cognate antigen is unknown.

With 1 base removed from V and 0 bases from J, the gap between germline ends came to 18 bases. The CDR3 spans 18 residues. In germline, CDR1 is SGHRS, CDR2 YFSETQ. Assay: immunoSEQ multiplex PCR; the TCRdb copy retains only in-frame clones and omits some. This sample has 160,000 or so clones, with just over 90% found just once. The chain has TRBV5-1 and TRBJ2-3, with D possibly being TRBD1 or TRBD2 (5 bases each). The TCR sequence derives from an adult in good health. The sample was peripheral blood, taken on day 0 of AZD1222 vaccination. The CDR3 nucleotides read TGCGCCAGCAGCTTGATAGGGGCGGGTTACGAAAGCACAGATACGCAGTATTTT. Its protein is CASSLIGAGYESTDTQYF.